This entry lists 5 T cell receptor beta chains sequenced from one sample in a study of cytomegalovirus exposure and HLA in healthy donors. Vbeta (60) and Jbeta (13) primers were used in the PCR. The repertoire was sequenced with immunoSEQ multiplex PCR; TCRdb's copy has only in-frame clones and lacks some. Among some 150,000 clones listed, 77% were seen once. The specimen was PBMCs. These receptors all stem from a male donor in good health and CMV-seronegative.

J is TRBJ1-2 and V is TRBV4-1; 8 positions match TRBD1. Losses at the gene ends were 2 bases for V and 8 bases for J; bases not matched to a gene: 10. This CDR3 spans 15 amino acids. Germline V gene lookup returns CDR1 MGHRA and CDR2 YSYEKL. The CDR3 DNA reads TGCGCCAGCAGCCAACTGGGGCAGGGGGCGGGGGGCTACACCTTC. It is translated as CASSQLGQGAGGYTF.

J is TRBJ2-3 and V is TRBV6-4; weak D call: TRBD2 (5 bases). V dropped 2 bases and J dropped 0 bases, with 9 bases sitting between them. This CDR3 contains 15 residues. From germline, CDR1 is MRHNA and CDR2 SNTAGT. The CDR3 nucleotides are TGTGCCAGCAGTGACGAGGGCGGGAGCACAGATACGCAGTATTTT. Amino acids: CASSDEGGSTDTQYF.

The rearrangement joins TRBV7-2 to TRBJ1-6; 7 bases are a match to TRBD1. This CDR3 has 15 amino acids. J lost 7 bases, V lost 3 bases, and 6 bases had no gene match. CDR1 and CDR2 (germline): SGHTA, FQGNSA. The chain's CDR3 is CASSFTGTENSPLHF. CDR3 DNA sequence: TGTGCCAGCAGCTTTACCGGGACAGAGAATTCACCCCTCCACTTT. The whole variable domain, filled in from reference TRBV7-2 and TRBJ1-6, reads GAGVSQSPSNKVTEKGKDVELRCDPISGHTALYWYRQSLGQGLEFLIYFQGNSAPDKSGLPSDRFSAERTGGSVSTLTIQRTQQEDSAVYLCASSFTGTENSPLHFGNGTRLTVT.

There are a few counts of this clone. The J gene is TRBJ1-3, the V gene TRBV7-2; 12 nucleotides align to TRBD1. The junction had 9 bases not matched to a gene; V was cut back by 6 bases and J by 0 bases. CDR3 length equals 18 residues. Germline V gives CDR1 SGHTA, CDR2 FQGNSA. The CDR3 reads CASRKTGTGGLSGNTIYF. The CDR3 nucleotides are TGTGCCAGCAGAAAAACCGGGACAGGGGGCCTCTCTGGAAACACCATATATTTT.

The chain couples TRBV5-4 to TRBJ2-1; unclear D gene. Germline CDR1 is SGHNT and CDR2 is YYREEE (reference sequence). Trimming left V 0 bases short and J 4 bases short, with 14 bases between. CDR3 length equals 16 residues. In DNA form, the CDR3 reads TGTGCCAGCAGCTTGGATTCCCATGCGAAGTACAATGAGCAGTTCTTC. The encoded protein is CASSLDSHAKYNEQFF.